The rows below give T cell receptor beta chains drawn from one sample of a study of graft-versus-host responses after intestinal transplantation. Sequencing was performed with immunoSEQ multiplex PCR; in TCRdb, only in-frame clones are kept and a portion is missing. The sample has under 25,000 clones; roughly nine tenths are singletons. The sample was PBMCs, taken approximately 220 days after intestinal transplant. Receptors originate from a human patient who received an intestinal transplant, so some T cells may come from the graft donor. Each CDR3 is given with its conserved first and last residue. The D gene is left open where the match is weak. A clone size is listed for some rows: how often the clone was seen (once, few, many), or a class if it is expanded.

D gene	V gene	J gene	clone size	CDR3 DNA	CDR3 protein
NA	TRBV11-3	TRBJ2-2	NA	TGTGCCAGCAGCTTAATGGGGGTTCAGGCCGGGGAGCTGTTTTTT	CASSLMGVQAGELFF
TRBD2	TRBV5-5	TRBJ2-4	NA	TGTGCCAGCAGCTTGGCCGGGGTTAGGGAGGGAAACATTCAGTACTTC	CASSLAGVREGNIQYF
TRBD1	TRBV6-6	TRBJ1-3	NA	TGTGCCAGCAGCTCGGCGGGACAGTCCTCTGGAAACACCATATATTTT	CASSSAGQSSGNTIYF
NA	TRBV15	TRBJ2-7	NA	TGTGCCACCAGCAGAACCCCGGGACTCAAAGAGCAGTACTTC	CATSRTPGLKEQYF
NA	TRBV5-1	TRBJ1-3	NA	TGCGCCAGCAGCTTGGCCGCGGCAGGGAGCTCTGGAAACACCATATATTTT	CASSLAAAGSSGNTIYF
TRBD1	TRBV11-3	TRBJ1-1	NA	TGTGCCAGCAGCAAGACAGGGGTGAACACTGAAGCTTTCTTT	CASSKTGVNTEAFF
TRBD2	TRBV7-7	TRBJ2-3	NA	TGTGCCAGCAGCCAAGAGAGCGGGGGGATCTCAGATACGCAGTATTTT	CASSQESGGISDTQYF
NA	TRBV14	TRBJ2-4	NA	TGTGCCAGCAGCCAAGCGAGGGGACTAGCCAAAAACATTCAGTACTTC	CASSQARGLAKNIQYF
NA	TRBV7-2	TRBJ1-6	once	TGTGCCAGCAGCCCCGAGGACAGAATAAATTCACCCCTCCACTTT	CASSPEDRINSPLHF
NA	TRBV10-2	TRBJ2-7	NA	TGCGCCAGCAGTGAGGTCGGGCAGGGATCCTCCTACGAGCAGTACTTC	CASSEVGQGSSYEQYF
TRBD1	TRBV5-4	TRBJ1-2	NA	TGTGCCAGCAGCGTCACAGGGGAAGGCTACACCTTC	CASSVTGEGYTF